Listed below are T cell receptor beta chains from one sample, sequenced in a study of response to subunit inactivated influenza vaccine. TCRdb fed the RT-PCR reads into MiXCR, producing one record per CDR3 protein. Of about 480,000 distinct CDR3 sequences listed, roughly 25% are singletons. Sequenced here: CD4+ T cells sorted from PBMCs, sampled roughly 5 days after vaccination. These receptors came from a man aged 50 to 60 who received an inactivated influenza vaccine. CDR3s include the opening cysteine and the closing phenylalanine or tryptophan. The D gene is left open where the match is weak. For some rows the clone size is stated as once, few or many, or as a class when expanded; others skip it.

v_gene: TRBV7-2
abundance: .
d_gene: .
j_gene: TRBJ2-5
CDR3aa: CASSTGSGTRVRETQYF
CDR3nt: TGTGCCAGCAGCACCGGATCCGGGACGCGCGTACGAGAGACCCAGTACTTC

v_gene: TRBV9
abundance: .
d_gene: .
j_gene: TRBJ1-4
CDR3aa: CASSVADRGADEKLFF
CDR3nt: TGTGCCAGCAGCGTCGCAGATCGGGGGGCGGATGAAAAACTGTTTTTT

v_gene: TRBV10-2
abundance: few
d_gene: .
j_gene: TRBJ2-7
CDR3aa: CASTPTVGGSSYEQYF
CDR3nt: TGCGCCAGCACCCCAACGGTAGGGGGGAGCTCCTACGAGCAGTACTTC

v_gene: TRBV7-2
abundance: few
d_gene: TRBD2
j_gene: TRBJ2-7
CDR3aa: CASSLVTPGGYPYEQYF
CDR3nt: TGTGCCAGCAGCTTAGTGACTCCGGGGGGATACCCCTACGAGCAGTACTTC

v_gene: TRBV5-1
abundance: few
d_gene: .
j_gene: TRBJ2-2
CDR3aa: CASSLVKNTGELFF
CDR3nt: TGCGCCAGCAGCTTGGTTAAGAACACCGGGGAGCTGTTTTTT

v_gene: TRBV6-2/TRBV6-3
abundance: .
d_gene: .
j_gene: TRBJ2-1
CDR3aa: CASSYSKNYQDEQFF
CDR3nt: TGTGCCAGCAGTTACTCGAAGAATTATCAAGATGAGCAGTTCTTC

v_gene: TRBV25-1
abundance: .
d_gene: TRBD2
j_gene: TRBJ2-5
CDR3aa: CASSDPRLAGVETQYF
CDR3nt: TGTGCCAGCAGTGACCCAAGACTAGCGGGGGTGGAGACCCAGTACTTC

v_gene: TRBV20-1
abundance: .
d_gene: TRBD1
j_gene: TRBJ2-3
CDR3aa: CSAPRGLAAKSDTQYF
CDR3nt: TGCAGTGCACCGAGGGGGCTAGCAGCTAAGTCAGATACGCAGTATTTT

v_gene: TRBV5-1
abundance: few
d_gene: .
j_gene: TRBJ2-7
CDR3aa: CASSLGALSYEQYF
CDR3nt: TGCGCCAGCAGCTTGGGAGCCCTCTCCTACGAGCAGTACTTC

v_gene: TRBV3-1
abundance: .
d_gene: TRBD2
j_gene: TRBJ2-5
CDR3aa: CASSQLGFLAAIQETQYF
CDR3nt: TGTGCCAGCAGCCAACTGGGGTTCCTAGCGGCTATACAAGAGACCCAGTACTTC

v_gene: TRBV27
abundance: .
d_gene: TRBD1
j_gene: TRBJ2-2
CDR3aa: CASRPGTDNTGELFF
CDR3nt: TGTGCCAGCAGGCCTGGGACAGATAACACCGGGGAGCTGTTTTTT

v_gene: TRBV30
abundance: few
d_gene: .
j_gene: TRBJ2-7
CDR3aa: CAWSVQGAVYEQYF
CDR3nt: TGTGCCTGGAGTGTACAAGGGGCCGTCTACGAGCAGTACTTC

v_gene: TRBV24-1
abundance: few
d_gene: TRBD1
j_gene: TRBJ2-1
CDR3aa: CATSDFMGTGSYNEQFF
CDR3nt: TGTGCCACCAGTGATTTTATGGGGACAGGGTCCTACAATGAGCAGTTCTTC

v_gene: TRBV24-1
abundance: few
d_gene: .
j_gene: TRBJ2-7
CDR3aa: CATSDDGDVGEQYF
CDR3nt: TGTGCCACCAGTGACGACGGGGATGTAGGGGAGCAGTACTTC

v_gene: TRBV20-1
abundance: .
d_gene: .
j_gene: TRBJ1-5
CDR3aa: CSADGRNQPQHF
CDR3nt: TGCAGTGCTGATGGGCGCAATCAGCCCCAGCATTTT

v_gene: TRBV10-3
abundance: .
d_gene: TRBD2
j_gene: TRBJ2-5
CDR3aa: CAISESGTRAETQYF
CDR3nt: TGTGCCATCAGTGAGTCCGGGACTAGGGCAGAGACCCAGTACTTC

v_gene: TRBV2
abundance: few
d_gene: .
j_gene: TRBJ1-1
CDR3aa: CAGGNMNTEAFF
CDR3nt: TGTGCCGGGGGAAACATGAACACTGAAGCTTTCTTT

v_gene: TRBV20-1
abundance: .
d_gene: TRBD1
j_gene: TRBJ1-2
CDR3aa: CSASRGRSDGYTF
CDR3nt: TGCAGTGCTAGCAGGGGGCGCTCTGATGGCTACACCTTC

v_gene: TRBV7-2
abundance: .
d_gene: .
j_gene: TRBJ2-3
CDR3aa: CASSFGLGGHQSDTQYF
CDR3nt: TGTGCCAGCAGCTTTGGGTTAGGGGGGCACCAATCAGATACGCAGTATTTT

v_gene: TRBV7-8
abundance: .
d_gene: .
j_gene: TRBJ2-2
CDR3aa: CASSPWGGRSGELFF
CDR3nt: TGTGCCAGCAGCCCCTGGGGGGGGCGCTCCGGGGAGCTGTTTTTT

v_gene: TRBV6-2/TRBV6-3
abundance: .
d_gene: .
j_gene: TRBJ2-7
CDR3aa: CASSGGVAYEQYF
CDR3nt: TGTGCCAGCAGCGGGGGTGTCGCCTACGAGCAGTACTTC

v_gene: TRBV7-8
abundance: few
d_gene: .
j_gene: TRBJ1-1
CDR3aa: CASSLFGTENTEAFF
CDR3nt: TGTGCCAGCAGCTTATTCGGTACAGAAAACACTGAAGCTTTCTTT

v_gene: TRBV10-3
abundance: .
d_gene: .
j_gene: TRBJ2-2
CDR3aa: CAISESQGIGELFF
CDR3nt: TGTGCCATCAGTGAGTCGCAGGGTATCGGGGAGCTGTTTTTT

v_gene: TRBV6-1
abundance: many
d_gene: .
j_gene: TRBJ1-3
CDR3aa: CASSPLWTTEIGNTIYF
CDR3nt: TGTGCCAGCAGTCCCTTGTGGACCACTGAAATTGGGAACACCATATATTTT